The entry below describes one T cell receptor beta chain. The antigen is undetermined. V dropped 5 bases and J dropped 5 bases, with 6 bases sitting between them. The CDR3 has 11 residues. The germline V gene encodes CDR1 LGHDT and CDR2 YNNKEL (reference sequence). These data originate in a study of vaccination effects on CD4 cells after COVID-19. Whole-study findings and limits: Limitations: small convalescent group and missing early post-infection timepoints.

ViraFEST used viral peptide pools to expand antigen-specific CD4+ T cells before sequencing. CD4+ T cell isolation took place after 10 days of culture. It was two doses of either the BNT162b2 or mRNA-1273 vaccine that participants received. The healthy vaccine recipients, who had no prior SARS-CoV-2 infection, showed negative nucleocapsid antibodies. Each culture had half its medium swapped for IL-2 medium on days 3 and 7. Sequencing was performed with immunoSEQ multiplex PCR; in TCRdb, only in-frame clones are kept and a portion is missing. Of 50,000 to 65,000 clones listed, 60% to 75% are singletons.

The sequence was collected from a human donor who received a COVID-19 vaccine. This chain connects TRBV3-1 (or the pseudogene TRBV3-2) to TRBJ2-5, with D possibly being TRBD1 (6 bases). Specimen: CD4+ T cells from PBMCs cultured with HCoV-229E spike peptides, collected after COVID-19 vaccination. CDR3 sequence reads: CASSDRETQYF. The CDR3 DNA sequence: TGTGCCAGCAGCGACAGGGAGACCCAGTACTTC.